These 6 T cell receptor beta chains were sequenced from one sample in a study of T cell changes during pregnancy in multiple sclerosis. Profiling relied on immunoSEQ multiplex PCR, and the TCRdb table lists in-frame clones only, not all of them. Among tens of thousands of clones listed, around 92% were seen once. Sequenced here: peripheral blood, sampled in the third trimester of pregnancy. The source of these receptors is a female donor in good health, enrolled as a control in a pregnancy study.

The chain combines TRBV7-9 with TRBJ2-3; 8 bases fit TRBD1. The CDR3 spans 15 residues. The germline V gene has CDR1 SEHNR and CDR2 FQNEAQ (reference sequence). The V segment lost 5 bases and the J segment 6 bases; nucleotides outside the gene matches: 10. The CDR3 DNA is TGTGCCAGCAGCACGGACAGGGAGGCTGGGGATACGCAGTATTTT. Translating it yields CASSTDREAGDTQYF.

This chain uses TRBV7-8 with TRBJ2-2; 8 bases line up with TRBD1. This CDR3 comprises 16 residues. Germline V lookup: CDR1 SGHVS, CDR2 FQNEAQ. After removal of 5 bases from V and 3 bases from J, the junction contained 8 bases not matched to a gene. CDR3 bases: TGTGCCAGCAGCCCCCGCCTGGACAGGGACACCGGGGAGCTGTTTTTT. It codes for CASSPRLDRDTGELFF.

The chain is built from TRBV2 and TRBJ1-6; TRBD1 might be the D (5 bases). Per the germline V gene, CDR1 is SNHLY and CDR2 is FYNNEI. The V and J ends lost 9 bases and 7 bases respectively, with 16 bases between them. CDR3 size: 14 residues. CDR3: CASDLGHQNSPLHF. The CDR3 region has the DNA TGTGCCAGTGACTTAGGACACCAAAATTCACCCCTCCACTTT.

This chain uses TRBV27 with TRBJ1-2; possible D gene TRBD1, 5 bases. Germline CDR1 and CDR2: MNHEY and SMNVEV (reference sequence). The CDR3 sequence is 15 residues long. V was cut by 3 bases and J by 7 bases, with 18 bases left in between. The chain's CDR3 is CASSLSVGLQSGYTF. The CDR3, as DNA: TGTGCCAGCAGTTTGTCGGTGGGGCTGCAAAGTGGCTACACCTTC.

The rearrangement links TRBV11-2 to TRBJ1-6; unclear D gene. CDR3 length equals 13 residues. V lost 0 bases and J 7 bases, leaving 4 bases between the germline ends. Germline lookup yields CDR1 SGHAT and CDR2 FQNNGV. The CDR3: CASSLEGNSPLHF. The CDR3 DNA reads as TGTGCCAGCAGCTTAGAGGGCAATTCACCCCTCCACTTT.

The chain couples TRBV28 to TRBJ2-7, with D possibly being TRBD1 (6 bases). The CDR3 totals 16 residues. From germline, CDR1 is MDHEN and CDR2 SYDVKM. Trimming cost V 8 bases and J 2 bases, with 22 bases left between them. The CDR3 protein is CASLTPGHPPPYEQYF. In DNA form, the CDR3 reads TGTGCCAGCCTCACTCCGGGACACCCTCCCCCCTACGAGCAGTACTTC.